The T cell receptor beta chain under discussion was sequenced for a study of human T cells and chemical hapten exposure. A few counts support this clonotype. The antigen remains undetermined. V lost 0 bases, J lost 1 base, and 5 bases stayed unmatched. The germline V gene encodes CDR1 LGHDT and CDR2 YNNKEL (reference sequence). The CDR3 sequence is 16 residues long. The time point: patch test 2, 6 weeks after DPC sensitization. Described treatment: therapeutic diphenylcyclopropenone sensitization with weekly scalp DPC. Non-pregnant alopecia patients aged 18 to 70, suitable for DPC therapy. TCRdb passed the RACE reads through MiXCR, listing each CDR3 protein once. Of 95,000 or so distinct CDR3 sequences detected, 11% appear once; the ten largest clones hold approximately 3.4%. General observations from the study: TCRs at a frequency above 1 in 1000 stayed unchanged with DPC sensitization. Healthy people's immune response may differ from that of the donors, who had alopecia.

This rearrangement joins TRBV3-1 to TRBJ2-7; 8 nucleotides agree with TRBD2. The TCR sequence derives from a woman aged 40 to 50 with alopecia areata. Some clones in this sample may be carry-over from other donors' samples. Sequencing was performed on whole blood, taken in connection with sensitization to the hapten diphenylcyclopropenone (DPC). The CDR3 region is CASSQEPAGVSYEQYF. CDR3 coding DNA: TGTGCCAGCAGCCAAGAACCAGCGGGGGTTTCCTACGAGCAGTACTTC.